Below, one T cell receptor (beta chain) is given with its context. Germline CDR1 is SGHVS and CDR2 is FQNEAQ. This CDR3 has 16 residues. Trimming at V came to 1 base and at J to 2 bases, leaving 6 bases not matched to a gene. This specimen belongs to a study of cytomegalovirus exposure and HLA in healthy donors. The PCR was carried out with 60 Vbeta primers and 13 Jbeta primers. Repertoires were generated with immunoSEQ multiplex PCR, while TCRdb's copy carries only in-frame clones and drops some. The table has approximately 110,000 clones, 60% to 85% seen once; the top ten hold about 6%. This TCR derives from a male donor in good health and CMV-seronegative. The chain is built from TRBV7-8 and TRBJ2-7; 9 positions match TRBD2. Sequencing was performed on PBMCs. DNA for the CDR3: TGTGCCAGCAGCTTAGTCTCGGGACTAGCCCCCTACGAGCAGTACTTC. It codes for CASSLVSGLAPYEQYF.